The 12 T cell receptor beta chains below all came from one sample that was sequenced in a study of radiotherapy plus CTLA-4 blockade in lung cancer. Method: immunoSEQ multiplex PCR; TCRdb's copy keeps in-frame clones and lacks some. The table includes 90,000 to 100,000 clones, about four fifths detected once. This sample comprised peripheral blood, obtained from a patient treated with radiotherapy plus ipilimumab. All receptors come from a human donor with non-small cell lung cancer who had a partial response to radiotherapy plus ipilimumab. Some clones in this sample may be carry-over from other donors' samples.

DNA for the CDR3: TGTGCCAGCAGACTGGACAGAGTAAGCACAGATACGCAGTATTTT. Protein sequence: CASRLDRVSTDTQYF. The rearrangement uses TRBV5-4 and TRBJ2-3, with D possibly matching TRBD1 (6 bases). Germline CDR1 SGHNT, CDR2 YYREEE (reference sequence). V was shortened by 5 bases and J by 0 bases, with 13 bases between the two germline ends. The CDR3 length is 15 residues.

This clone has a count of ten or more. The chain's CDR3 is CATSWGRTGVNEQFF. In DNA form, the CDR3 reads TGTGCCACATCCTGGGGTAGGACAGGGGTCAATGAGCAGTTCTTC. The V call is TRBV6-1, the J call TRBJ2-1, with 9 bases identical to TRBD1. The CDR3 runs to 15 residues. Germline V gene lookup returns CDR1 MNHNS and CDR2 SASEGT. V trimming: 10 bases; J trimming: 6 bases; junction bases outside the gene matches: 13.

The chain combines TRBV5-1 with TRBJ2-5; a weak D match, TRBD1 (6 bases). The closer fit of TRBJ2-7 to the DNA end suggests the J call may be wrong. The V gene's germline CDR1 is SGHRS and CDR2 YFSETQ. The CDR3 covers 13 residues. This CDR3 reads CASSVDSRYEQYF. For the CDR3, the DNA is TGCGCCAGCAGCGTGGACAGCCGCTACGAGCAGTACTTC.

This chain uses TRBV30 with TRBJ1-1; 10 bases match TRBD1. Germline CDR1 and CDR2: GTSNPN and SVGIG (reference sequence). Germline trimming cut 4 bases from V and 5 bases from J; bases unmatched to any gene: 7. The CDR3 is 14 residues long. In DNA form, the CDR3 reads TGTGCCTGGACTCGGGACAGGGGACGGACTGAAGCTTTCTTT. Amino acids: CAWTRDRGRTEAFF.

As DNA, the CDR3 is TGTGCCAGCAGCCCCAGGACAGGGGGCAACAACTATGGCTACACCTTC. It translates to CASSPRTGGNNYGYTF. The rearrangement joins TRBV7-2 to TRBJ1-2; TRBD1 aligns across 11 bases. V shed 5 bases, J shed 2 bases, and the junction held 7 bases outside the gene matches. Germline V gene lookup returns CDR1 SGHTA and CDR2 FQGNSA. The CDR3 sequence is 16 residues long.

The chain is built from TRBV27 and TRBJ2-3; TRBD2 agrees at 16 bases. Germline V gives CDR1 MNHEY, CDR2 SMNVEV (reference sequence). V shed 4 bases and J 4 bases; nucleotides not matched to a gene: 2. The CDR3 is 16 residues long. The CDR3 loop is CASSSGLAGGSDTQYF. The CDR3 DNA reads TGTGCCAGCAGTTCGGGACTAGCGGGAGGGTCAGATACGCAGTATTTT.

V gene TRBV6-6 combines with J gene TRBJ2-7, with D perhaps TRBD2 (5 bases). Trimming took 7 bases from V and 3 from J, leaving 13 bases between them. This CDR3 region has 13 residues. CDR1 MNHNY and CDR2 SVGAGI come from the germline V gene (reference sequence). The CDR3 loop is CASTRGISYEQYF. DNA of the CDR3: TGTGCCAGCACAAGAGGGATAAGCTACGAGCAGTACTTC.

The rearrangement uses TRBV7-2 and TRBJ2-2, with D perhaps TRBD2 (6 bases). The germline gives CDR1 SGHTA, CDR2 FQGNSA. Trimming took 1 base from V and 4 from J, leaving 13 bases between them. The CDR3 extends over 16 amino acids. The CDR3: CASSLGGPGVTGELFF. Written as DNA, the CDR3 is TGTGCCAGCAGCTTAGGGGGCCCGGGGGTCACCGGGGAGCTGTTTTTT.

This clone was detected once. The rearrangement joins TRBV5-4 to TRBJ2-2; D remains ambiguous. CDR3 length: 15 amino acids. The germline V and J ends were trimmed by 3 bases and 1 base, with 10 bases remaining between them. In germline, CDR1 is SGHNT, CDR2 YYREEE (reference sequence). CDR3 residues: CASSSQRMNTGELFF. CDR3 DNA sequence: TGTGCCAGCAGCTCGCAGCGAATGAACACCGGGGAGCTGTTTTTT.

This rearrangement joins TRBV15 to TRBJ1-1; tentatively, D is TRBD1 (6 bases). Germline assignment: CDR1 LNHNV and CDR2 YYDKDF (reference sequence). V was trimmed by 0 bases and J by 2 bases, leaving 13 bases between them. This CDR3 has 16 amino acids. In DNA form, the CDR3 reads TGTGCCACCAGCAGAGATCCGGGACAAAGAAACACTGAAGCTTTCTTT. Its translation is CATSRDPGQRNTEAFF.

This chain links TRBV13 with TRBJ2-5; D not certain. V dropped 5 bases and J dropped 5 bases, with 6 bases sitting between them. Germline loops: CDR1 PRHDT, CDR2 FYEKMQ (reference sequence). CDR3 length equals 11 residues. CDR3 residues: CASSPLETQYF. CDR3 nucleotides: TGTGCCAGCAGCCCTCTGGAGACCCAGTACTTC.

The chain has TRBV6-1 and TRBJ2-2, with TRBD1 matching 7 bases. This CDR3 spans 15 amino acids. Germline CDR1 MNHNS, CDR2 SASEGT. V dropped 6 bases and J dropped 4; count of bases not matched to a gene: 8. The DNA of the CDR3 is TGTGCCAGCAGAGCCCGACAGGGTGGCACCGGGGAGCTGTTTTTT. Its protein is CASRARQGGTGELFF.